The clone carrying this TCR beta chain was detected only once. The data originate from a study of T cell responses to AZD1222 COVID-19 vaccine. Produced via immunoSEQ multiplex PCR; TCRdb's table is partial and in-frame only. The sample has about 120,000 clones; roughly nine tenths are singletons. The CDR3 is 13 residues long. V lost 5 bases and J 5 bases, leaving 12 bases between the germline ends. Germline V gene lookup returns CDR1 MNHEY and CDR2 SMNVEV (reference sequence). The genes are TRBV27 and TRBJ1-1; TRBD1 is a possible D gene (6 bases). The receptor was isolated from an adult in good health. This sample comprised peripheral blood, obtained on day 0 of AZD1222 vaccination. This CDR3 is CASSPQGSTEAFF. The CDR3 DNA reads as TGTGCCAGCAGTCCTCAGGGGAGTACTGAAGCTTTCTTT.